This paragraph covers one T cell receptor (beta chain) sequence. This receptor's antigen is unknown. A much larger clone lies a single base off, so this may be a read error. Other nucleotide sequences from this sample produce the same CDR3. CDR1 and CDR2, per the germline V gene, are MRHNA and SNTAGT. Deletion took 0 bases off V and 2 bases off J, with a span of 3 bases between the germline ends. The CDR3 runs 13 amino acids, cysteine and phenylalanine included. Of the read, only the CDR3 DNA is kept; its 39 bases are in frame from base 1. This sample was taken from a study of shared clonotypes between healthy human individuals (dated by TCRdb to about 2020). As for the study more broadly: The cohort comprised two women and three men aged 18 to 49 years. For each donor, CD4 naive and CD4 memory were each run on three plates, CD8 naive on two plates, and CD8 memory on one plate. To estimate repertoire size and how much clonotypes are shared between individuals, the study performed deep sequencing of blood TCR repertoires from five healthy adults. To increase sequencing depth and limit assay-specific biases, TCR repertoire library preparation and sequencing were carried out by different laboratories using diverse techniques. Leukapheresis yielded between about 0.85 and 9 billion PBMCs per donor. The paper's findings and limits, for the study overall: Compared with non-shared clonotypes, the clonotypes found in all four sorted-subset donors had higher generation probabilities. Sampling was limited to blood, and TCR repertoires in tissue likely differ from TCR repertoires in blood. Pairwise subsampling indicated that sequencing depth was expected to affect the degree of clonotype sharing among donors. Larger estimated clonotype richness was generally found for naive subsets than for memory subsets. Sharing across a few donors was observed for approximately 5% of naive CD4, 3.5% of naive CD8, roughly 2.4% of memory CD4, and roughly 0.4% of memory CD8 clonotypes. Rarefaction of sorted-subset datasets indicated incomplete sequencing despite the large sequencing depth. Because the study included a small number of donors, the genetic and exposure-history diversity represented was limited.

The donors were healthy, HIV-negative adults who had no recently reported acute infections or vaccinations. Every donor was a Caucasian adult living in Nashville, Tennessee, USA. CD4+ T cells were enriched by magnetic negative selection, after which naive cells were positively selected on CD45RA and the negative fraction was taken as the memory subset. Blood was collected by leukapheresis, and PBMCs were isolated by Ficoll-Histopaque density gradient centrifugation and then cryopreserved in liquid nitrogen vapor phase. Analytical flow cytometry was used to check the purity and quantity of every magnetically sorted T cell population. Each sorted fraction had its genomic DNA isolated and then quantified by UV absorbance on a Nanodrop 2000c. Using the deep immunoSEQ assay, TCR CDR3 regions were amplified from genomic DNA by multiplex PCR. Extracted genomic DNA from each cell subset was distributed evenly across all wells of several immunoSEQ 96-well plates, and each plate was treated as a replicate. For sorted subsets, each replicate PCR was loaded with 200 ng genomic DNA, equivalent to roughly 30,000 T cell genomes. Purified libraries were quantified with a Qubit 3.0 fluorometer, sized on a Bioanalyzer 2100, and re-quantified with the KAPA Library Quantification kit. Each immunoSEQ 96-well plate was sequenced on its own single-read 150-cycle Illumina NextSeq 550 flow cell. From the authors' description of their analysis: The immunoSEQ output contained only junctional sequences without quality scores, so filtering could not match that applied to full-length reads. Sequences were annotated with PyIR, a Python wrapper for IgBLAST v1.9, using IMGT germline references to assign V/J genes and CDR3. Reads with weak V/J assignments (E-value above 1e-6), missing CDR3, stop codons, out-of-frame junctions, or ambiguous translated residues were removed. V3J clonotypes were defined as sequences sharing the same inferred V gene, J gene, and CDR3 amino acid sequence. Percentage overlap between repertoires was calculated by dividing the number of shared unique clonotypes by the size of the smaller repertoire. Three approaches were used to assess repertoire richness: RTK rarefaction, the Chao1 estimator, and Recon v2.1 estimates of unobserved clonotypes. For all TCRbeta clonotypes obtained by the gDNA method from a handful of donors, generation probabilities were computed with OLGA. TCRdb provides this immuneACCESS table in a form limited to in-frame rearrangements. Some clones are lacking; in checked studies, under half of them reflect an unresolved V gene, and why the rest are absent is not known. The V and J calls and the clone size are those of that table, but D and trimming were determined from the DNA. The table for this sample lists 780,000 or so clones; roughly 72% of them were counted only once. Clones ranked in the top ten supply approximately 1.8% of the sample.

Rearrangement joined TRBV6-4 to TRBJ2-3; the D gene is unclear. This receptor was obtained from a woman in her twenties or thirties in good health. The sequenced sample was memory CD4+ T cells sorted from blood. The cell subset or site label corresponds to: CD45RA-negative fraction. This receptor has the CDR3 CASSDSATDTQYF. The DNA sequence reads TGTGCCAGCAGTGACTCGGCCACAGATACGCAGTATTTT.